A selection of T cell receptor beta chains follows, all from one sample in a study of identical twins. TCRdb recomputed calls from the 5' RACE reads with MiXCR, one row per CDR3 protein. This table has roughly 770,000 distinct CDR3 sequences, around a sixth appearing once. The same sample was also studied in work on T cells expressing NK-cell markers.

Specimen: PBMCs. These receptors originate from a woman aged 18-35 years in good health. CDR3s leave out the opening cysteine and the closing phenylalanine or tryptophan.

TRBJ2-1	TRBV12-3/TRBV12-4	10	ASGHGYNEQF
TRBJ2-7	TRBV5-6	13	ASSSGTSAAYEQY
TRBJ1-2	TRBV11-2	12	ASSLDLPNYGYT
TRBJ2-1	TRBV7-9	12	ASSAVGEGNEQF
TRBJ2-7	TRBV15	13	ATSPGGPPTYEQY
TRBJ2-1	TRBV5-6	14	ASSITLPLISNEQF
TRBJ2-2	TRBV29-1	13	SAGTQSVGAGELF
TRBJ1-2	TRBV12-3/TRBV12-4	11	ASSPGPHYGYT
TRBJ1-2	TRBV6-1	12	ASSRSTGIGGYT
TRBJ2-4	TRBV12-5	14	ASGFSTGGAKNIQY
TRBJ1-1	TRBV7-3	13	ASSLSTAESTEAF
TRBJ2-7	TRBV7-9	11	ASKASGTYEQY
TRBJ1-2	TRBV29-1	10	SVRGPFRGYT
TRBJ2-3	TRBV3-1	14	ASSQDLIRTADTQY
TRBJ2-1	TRBV6-1	14	ASSGQPTGLDNEQF
TRBJ2-3	TRBV5-1	12	ASSPWASTDTQY
TRBJ2-1	TRBV10-3	13	AISEEGGSYNEQF
TRBJ2-5	TRBV12-3/TRBV12-4	12	ASSPGTGLETQY
TRBJ1-5	TRBV7-4	14	ASSSTRRQVTQPQH
TRBJ2-7	TRBV5-1	12	ASSRGQGSREQY
TRBJ2-7	TRBV7-9	11	ASSRQGIHEQY
TRBJ2-7	TRBV7-2	12	ASGLGGRIYEQY
TRBJ2-3	TRBV6-1	12	ASSGSGRTDTQY
TRBJ2-7	TRBV5-5	11	ASSSGRIYEQY
TRBJ2-7	TRBV12-3/TRBV12-4	10	ASAGSPYEQY
TRBJ1-4	TRBV24-1	11	ATHRAGDEKLF
TRBJ2-1	TRBV9	11	ASSDTGLDEQF
TRBJ2-5	TRBV11-3	14	ASSVGGAAGKETQY
TRBJ2-5	TRBV7-9	13	ASSSAGTNQETQY
TRBJ2-1	TRBV4-3	14	ARIKMLGDLYNEQF
TRBJ2-7	TRBV12-3/TRBV12-4	11	ASSLAPRYEQY
TRBJ2-7	TRBV29-1	9	SAVASYEQY
TRBJ2-7	TRBV6-5	12	ASSYRGLEYEQY
TRBJ1-4	TRBV3-1	12	ASSLRGGDEKLF
TRBJ2-7	TRBV20-1	13	SATEGGSKSYEQY
TRBJ1-5	TRBV6-2/TRBV6-3	13	ASSYSGQGSQPQH
TRBJ2-1	TRBV20-1	9	SARRLAEQF
TRBJ2-3	TRBV20-1	10	SARDLGDTQY
TRBJ2-5	TRBV5-1	13	ASMLQGDPAETQY
TRBJ2-1	TRBV12-3/TRBV12-4	13	ASRTGRSSYNEQF
TRBJ2-7	TRBV6-2/TRBV6-3	12	ASHTSGSMYEQY
TRBJ2-1	TRBV12-3/TRBV12-4	13	ASSLSGRAPNEQF
TRBJ2-7	TRBV11-3	14	ASSLGTSGGASEQY
TRBJ2-6	TRBV29-1	12	SVDGDSGANVLT